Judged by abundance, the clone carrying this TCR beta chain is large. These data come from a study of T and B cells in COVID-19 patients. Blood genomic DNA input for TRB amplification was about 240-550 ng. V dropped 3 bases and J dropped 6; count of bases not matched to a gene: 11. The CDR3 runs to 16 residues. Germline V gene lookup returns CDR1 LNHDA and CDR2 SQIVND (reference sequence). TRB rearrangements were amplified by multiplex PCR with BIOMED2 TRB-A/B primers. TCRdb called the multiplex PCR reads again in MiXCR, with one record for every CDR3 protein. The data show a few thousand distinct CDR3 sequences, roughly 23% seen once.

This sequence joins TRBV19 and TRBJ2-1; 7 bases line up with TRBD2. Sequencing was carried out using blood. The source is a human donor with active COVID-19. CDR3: CASSIVWAGATNEQFF. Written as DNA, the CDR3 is TGTGCCAGTAGTATCGTCTGGGCGGGAGCCACCAATGAGCAGTTCTTC.